This entry lists 18 T cell receptor beta chains sequenced from one sample in a study of blood T cell repertoires in COVID-19. Sequencing was performed with immunoSEQ multiplex PCR; in TCRdb, only in-frame clones are kept and a portion is missing. The sample contains under 300,000 clones, 75% to 90% of which appear only once. The sample was peripheral blood. The origin of the receptors is a man in his 60s who had recovered from COVID-19.

The chain carries TRBV6-5 and TRBJ1-2, with TRBD1 as a possible D gene (5 bases). CDR1 and CDR2 (germline): MNHEY, SVGAGI. CDR3 length equals 15 residues. V lost 5 bases and J lost 1, with 14 bases in between. CDR3 in amino acids: CASSNRQRLNYGYTF. In DNA form, the CDR3 reads TGTGCCAGCAGTAACCGACAGAGGCTTAACTATGGCTACACCTTC.

The V call is TRBV18, the J call TRBJ1-1, with D possibly being TRBD1 (5 bases). This CDR3 is built from 16 residues. Trimming pared 1 base from V and 0 bases from J, leaving 12 bases between. Germline V CDR1 and CDR2: KGHSH, LQKENI. CDR3 nucleotides: TGTGCCAGCTCACCACGAGGGGAGGGGATGAACACTGAAGCTTTCTTT. It specifies CASSPRGEGMNTEAFF.

The CDR3 region has the DNA TGTGCCACCAGTGATCTCGGGGGGAACACAGATACGCAGTATTTT. Protein: CATSDLGGNTDTQYF. The gene calls are TRBV24-1 and TRBJ2-3; 7 nucleotides agree with TRBD2. The CDR3 runs 15 residues. Germline CDR1 reads KGHDR; CDR2 reads SFDVKD. J was trimmed by 2 bases and V by 3 bases; bases with no gene match: 4.

This clone was counted at least ten times. The gene calls are TRBV30 and TRBJ2-7; TRBD2 aligns across 7 bases. Germline assignment: CDR1 GTSNPN and CDR2 SVGIG (reference sequence). V was pared by 0 bases and J by 6 bases, with 8 bases of the junction left unmatched. This CDR3 comprises 14 residues. CDR3 coding DNA: TGTGCCTGGAGTGTGTTGCGGGAGTCGCCCGAGCAGTACTTC. Protein sequence: CAWSVLRESPEQYF.

This chain connects TRBV29-1 to TRBJ2-1; 9 bases fit TRBD2. V shed 5 bases and J 8 bases; nucleotides not matched to a gene: 4. The CDR3 loop spans 12 amino acids. The germline V gene encodes CDR1 SQVTM and CDR2 ANQGSEA. The CDR3 region is CSVIAGAYEQFF. CDR3 bases: TGCAGCGTTATAGCGGGAGCTTATGAGCAGTTCTTC.

With regard to this clone: The sample carries other DNA sequences with the same CDR3. The chain is built from TRBV5-1 and TRBJ2-1; TRBD2 agrees at 11 bases. CDR3 size: 16 residues. With 0 bases clipped from V and 1 base from J, the junction kept 0 bases outside the gene matches. Germline CDR1 and CDR2: SGHRS and YFSETQ. This CDR3 is CASSLVAGGSYNEQFF. The CDR3 coding sequence is TGCGCCAGCAGCTTGGTAGCGGGAGGGTCCTACAATGAGCAGTTCTTC.

The chain has TRBV19 and TRBJ2-7; maybe TRBD1 (6 bases). Germline CDR1 is LNHDA and CDR2 is SQIVND (reference sequence). V was clipped by 9 bases and J by 0 bases, with 12 bases between them. The CDR3 extends over 13 amino acids. In nucleotides, the CDR3 is TGTGCCAGCAAGACAGGAAGCTCCTACGAGCAGTACTTC. This codes for CASKTGSSYEQYF.

On this clone itself: The same CDR3 can be traced to other DNA sequences in this sample. CDR3 residues: CASSLADRVNEQFF. The CDR3 DNA reads TGCGCCAGCAGCTTGGCGGACAGGGTCAATGAGCAGTTCTTC. V usage is TRBV5-1 and J usage is TRBJ2-1; TRBD1 agrees at 8 bases. Germline CDR1 reads SGHRS; CDR2 reads YFSETQ. J gave up 6 bases and V 0 bases, and 2 bases lay outside the gene matches. The CDR3 has 14 residues.

J is TRBJ2-7 and V is TRBV7-9, with 7 nucleotides matching TRBD2. There are 14 residues in the CDR3. The germline V gene has CDR1 SEHNR and CDR2 FQNEAQ (reference sequence). V was pared by 4 bases and J by 2 bases, with 5 bases of the junction left unmatched. The CDR3: CASSSVGGTYEQYF. CDR3 sequence (DNA): TGTGCCAGCAGCTCAGTCGGGGGGACCTACGAGCAGTACTTC. Full variable domain (remainder filled in from reference TRBV7-9 and TRBJ2-7): DTGVSQNPRHKITKRGQNVTFRCDPISEHNRLYWYRQTLGQGPEFLTYFQNEAQLEKSRLLSDRFSAERPKGSFSTLEIQRTEQGDSAMYLCASSSVGGTYEQYFGPGTRLTVT.

The V and J genes are TRBV7-9 and TRBJ2-1; no clear D. The CDR3 consists of 15 residues. In germline, CDR1 is SEHNR, CDR2 FQNEAQ (reference sequence). V shed 2 bases and J shed 4 bases, with 12 bases lying between them. Written as DNA, the CDR3 is TGTGCCAGCAGCTTAAGAAGAGCCCAATACAATGAGCAGTTCTTC. It codes for CASSLRRAQYNEQFF.

The chain couples TRBV24-1 to TRBJ2-1; 10 bases align to TRBD2. Germline values: CDR1 KGHDR, CDR2 SFDVKD. This CDR3 is built from 15 residues. Unmatched junction bases numbered 3, after V lost 4 bases and J lost 4 bases. CDR3 nucleotide sequence: TGTGCCACCAGTGACTCAGCGGGAGGGTACAATGAGCAGTTCTTC. Protein product: CATSDSAGGYNEQFF.

V is TRBV15 and J is TRBJ1-6; perhaps TRBD1 as D (5 bases). The CDR3 runs to 16 residues. CDR1 and CDR2 (germline): LNHNV, YYDKDF (reference sequence). V lost 2 bases and J 9 bases, leaving 17 bases between the germline ends. The CDR3 nucleotides are TGTGCCACCAGCAGATGCACGGGGGTTTCGTGTTCACCCCTCCACTTT. Its translation is CATSRCTGVSCSPLHF.

This clone appeared a few times. For the CDR3, the DNA is TGTGCCAGTAAGCCCCGCCCGGGAGGCAATCAGCCCCAGCATTTT. This sequence encodes CASKPRPGGNQPQHF. V usage is TRBV19 and J usage is TRBJ1-5, with D hard to call. The CDR3 has 15 amino acids. Germline assignment: CDR1 LNHDA and CDR2 SQIVND (reference sequence). Trimming shortened V by 7 bases and J by 2 bases, and 15 bases separated the two germline ends.

The chain couples TRBV9 to TRBJ2-3; D possibly corresponds to TRBD2 (6 bases). Trimming took 0 bases from V and 6 from J, leaving 11 bases between them. This CDR3 comprises 14 residues. Germline V gene data show CDR1 as SGDLS and CDR2 as YYNGEE. The CDR3: CASSVVAGPDTQYF. CDR3 coding DNA: TGTGCCAGCAGCGTAGTGGCGGGGCCGGATACGCAGTATTTT. The variable domain in full, completed from reference TRBV9 and TRBJ2-3, reads DSGVTQTPKHLITATGQRVTLRCSPRSGDLSVYWYQQSLDQGLQFLIQYYNGEERAKGNILERFSAQQFPDLHSELNLSSLELGDSALYFCASSVVAGPDTQYFGPGTRLTVL.

A single count supports this clone. The chain employs TRBV2 and TRBJ2-1, with a weak D call TRBD2 (6 bases). The V gene's germline CDR1 is SNHLY and CDR2 FYNNEI. V gave up 1 base and J gave up 5 bases, with 6 bases separating them. The CDR3 is 13 amino acids. The CDR3 DNA reads as TGTGCCAGCAGTGAAGTAGCGGACAATGAGCAGTTCTTC. This sequence encodes CASSEVADNEQFF.

V gene TRBV13 combines with J gene TRBJ2-5; TRBD2 is a possible D gene (5 bases). The CDR3 spans 14 residues. Germline V CDR1 and CDR2: PRHDT, FYEKMQ (reference sequence). V shed 2 bases and J shed 7 bases, with 14 bases lying between them. The CDR3 loop reads CASSLRSNGVTQYF. CDR3 coding DNA: TGTGCCAGCAGCTTAAGATCGAACGGGGTGACCCAGTACTTC. Using reference TRBV13 and TRBJ2-5 for the parts outside the CDR3, the full variable domain is AAGVIQSPRHLIKEKRETATLKCYPIPRHDTVYWYQQGPGQDPQFLISFYEKMQSDKGSIPDRFSAQQFSDYHSELNMSSLELGDSALYFCASSLRSNGVTQYFGPGTRLLVL.

J is TRBJ1-5 and V is TRBV6-1; tentatively, D is TRBD1 (6 bases). The germline V gene encodes CDR1 MNHNS and CDR2 SASEGT. Trimming removed 3 bases from V and 4 bases from J, with 16 bases in between. The CDR3 extends over 16 amino acids. Here the CDR3 reads CASSDFGRGRNQPQHF. Here the CDR3 DNA reads TGTGCCAGCAGTGATTTTGGCAGGGGCAGGAATCAGCCCCAGCATTTT.

In this sample, this clone turned up a few times. The gene calls are TRBV3-1 (or the pseudogene TRBV3-2) and TRBJ2-3; 15 nucleotides agree with TRBD2. From germline, CDR1 is LGHDT and CDR2 YNNKEL (reference sequence). The CDR3 is made up of 17 amino acids. After removal of 4 bases from V and 6 bases from J, the junction contained 8 bases not matched to a gene. Here the CDR3 reads CASSPERTSGRADTQYF. The CDR3 DNA reads TGTGCCAGCAGCCCTGAGCGGACTAGCGGGAGGGCGGATACGCAGTATTTT.